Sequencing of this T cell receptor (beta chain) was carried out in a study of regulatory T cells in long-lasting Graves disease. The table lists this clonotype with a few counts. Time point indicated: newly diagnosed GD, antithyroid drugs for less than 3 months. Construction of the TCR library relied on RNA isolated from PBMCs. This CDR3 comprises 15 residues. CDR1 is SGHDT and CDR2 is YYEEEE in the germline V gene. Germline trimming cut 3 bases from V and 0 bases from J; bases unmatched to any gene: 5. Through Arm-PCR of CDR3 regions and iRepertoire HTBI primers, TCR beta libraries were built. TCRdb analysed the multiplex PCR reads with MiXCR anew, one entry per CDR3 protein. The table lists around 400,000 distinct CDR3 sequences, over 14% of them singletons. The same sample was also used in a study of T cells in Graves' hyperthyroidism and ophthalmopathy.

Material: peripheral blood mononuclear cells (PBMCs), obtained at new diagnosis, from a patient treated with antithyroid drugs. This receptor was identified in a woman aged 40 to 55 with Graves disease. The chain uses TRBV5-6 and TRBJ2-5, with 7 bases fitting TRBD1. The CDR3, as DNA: TGTGCCAGCAGCTCGATCGACAGGGACCAAGAGACCCAGTACTTC. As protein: CASSSIDRDQETQYF.